Described below is a single T cell receptor (beta chain) sequence and its context. Which antigen it targets is not known. There are no base qualities to consult, and no much larger clone falls within one base. The data derive from a study of blood T cell repertoires in COVID-19 (dated by TCRdb to 2020 to 2022). Regarding the research as a whole: Collaborator samples came from the United States, Italy and Spain and covered acute and convalescent phases of COVID-19. The material from the prospective study consisted of cDNA or gDNA derived from T cells, B-cell-depleted T cells, or PBMCs. The dataset comprised deeply sampled blood TCRbeta repertoires from subjects exposed to, actively infected with, or recovered from COVID-19. The repertoires were released in a freely available public database meant as a resource for research on the immune response to SARS-CoV-2. Samples were obtained from the ongoing ImmuneRACE study (first 160 participants) and from over 1,000 subjects provided by 6 global collaborators. The sample metadata nearly always contained a de-identified subject ID, COVID-19 status, age in years and sex. HLA class I and class II types, where available, came from metadata supplied by the sample provider rather than from assay-based typing.

TCRbeta CDR3 regions were amplified from genomic DNA using the immunoSEQ Assay, a bias-controlled multiplex PCR. As for the authors' bioinformatics: Within the assay, amplification of reference gene primers was used to estimate how many nucleated cells each sample contained. To quantify the absolute abundance of each unique TCRbeta CDR3 rearrangement, sequence reads were collapsed and filtered. For each sample, productive Simpson clonality was calculated as the square root of Simpson's diversity index over productive rearrangements. In its TCRdb copy, this immuneACCESS table keeps in-frame sequences only and misses some clones. Where compared with another copy, unresolved V genes explain less than half of these, and the others have no known cause. Clone size and V and J calls were adopted from that table, with D and trimming inferred from the DNA. Across this sample there are around 250,000 clones, with approximately 86% seen only once. The ten largest clones capture approximately 4% of the sample.

Whole blood was collected in K2EDTA tubes by collaborating institutions according to the institutions' own protocols. For TCRbeta analysis, collaborators shipped samples in one of three forms: frozen whole blood, isolated PBMCs, or DNA extracted from either of those sample types. The CDR1 and CDR2 encoded by the germline V gene are SGHVS and FNYEAQ. The CDR3, cysteine through phenylalanine, is 19 amino acids long. Only CDR3 DNA is held: 57 bases, read in frame from base 1. Cut back by 5 bases and 2 bases, the V and J ends lie 26 bases apart. Study-wide findings and limitations: How much clinical and demographic metadata was included differed by source and by participant, and the metadata was provided uncurated.

Sequencing was done on a sample of peripheral blood. This chain is built from TRBV7-6 and TRBJ2-3; the D segment cannot be called with confidence. The sequence was collected from a man between 18 and 35 years old with active or convalescent COVID-19. The nucleotides read TGTGCCAGCAGCCCTGCCCTTGGCAATCCCATATCCCCCACAGATACGCAGTATTTT. Translated, it reads CASSPALGNPISPTDTQYF. This CDR3, with the reference TRBV7-6 and TRBJ2-3 proteins standing in past its ends, gives the full variable domain GAGVSQSPRYKVTKRGQDVALRCDPISGHVSLYWYRQALGQGPEFLTYFNYEAQQDKSGLPNDRFSAERPEGSISTLTIQRTEQRDSAMYRCASSPALGNPISPTDTQYFGPGTRLTVL.